Sequencing of this T cell receptor beta chain was carried out in a study of blood T cells in healthy people across ages. Total RNA was isolated from each sample in quantities of at least 6 micrograms. After removal of 0 bases from V and 8 bases from J, the junction contained 6 bases not matched to a gene. The CDR3 is made up of 15 amino acids. Per the germline V gene, CDR1 is SGDLS and CDR2 is YYNGEE. Together with a sample-barcoded 5' primer, a J-beta primer mix was included in a second PCR lasting about 6 to 11 cycles. TCRdb independently ran MiXCR on the 5' RACE reads; one entry per CDR3 protein. The sample consists of some 1,000,000 distinct CDR3 sequences, about 25% of them appearing once. The same specimen was also included in a second study, on T cells of mothers and their children.

Sequencing used blood. The clonotype comes from a girl aged 2 to 10 in good health. The rearrangement links TRBV9 to TRBJ2-4, with 9 positions matching TRBD1. In nucleotides, the CDR3 is TGTGCCAGCAGCGTAGAAGGGACAGGGAGAGACATTCAGTACTTC. It yields the protein CASSVEGTGRDIQYF.